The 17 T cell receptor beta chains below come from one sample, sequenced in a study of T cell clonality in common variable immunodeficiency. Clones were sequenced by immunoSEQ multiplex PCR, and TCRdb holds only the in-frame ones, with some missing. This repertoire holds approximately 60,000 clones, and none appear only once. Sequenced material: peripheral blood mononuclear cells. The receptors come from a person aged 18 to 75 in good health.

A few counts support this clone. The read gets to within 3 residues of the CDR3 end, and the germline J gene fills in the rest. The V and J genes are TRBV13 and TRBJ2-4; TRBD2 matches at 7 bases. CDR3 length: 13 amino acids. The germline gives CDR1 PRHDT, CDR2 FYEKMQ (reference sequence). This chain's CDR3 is CASSQTGGETQYF. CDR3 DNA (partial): TGTGCCAGCAGCCAAACTGGGGGGGAGACT.

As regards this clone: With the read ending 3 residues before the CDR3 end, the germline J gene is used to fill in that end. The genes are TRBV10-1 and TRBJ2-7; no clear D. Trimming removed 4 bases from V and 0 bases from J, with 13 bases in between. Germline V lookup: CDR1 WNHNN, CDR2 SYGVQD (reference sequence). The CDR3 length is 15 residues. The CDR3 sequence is CASSGGALGSYEQYF. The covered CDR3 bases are TGCGCCAGCAGTGGCGGCGCGTTGGGCTCCTACGAG.

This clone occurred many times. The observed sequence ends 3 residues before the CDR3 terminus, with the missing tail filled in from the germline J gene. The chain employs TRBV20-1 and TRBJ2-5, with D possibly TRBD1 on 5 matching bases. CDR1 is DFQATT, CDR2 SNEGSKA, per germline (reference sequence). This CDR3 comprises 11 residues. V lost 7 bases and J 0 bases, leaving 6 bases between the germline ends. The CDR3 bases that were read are TGCAGTGGACAGCACCAAGAGACC. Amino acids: CSGQHQET. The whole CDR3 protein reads CSGQHQETQYF.

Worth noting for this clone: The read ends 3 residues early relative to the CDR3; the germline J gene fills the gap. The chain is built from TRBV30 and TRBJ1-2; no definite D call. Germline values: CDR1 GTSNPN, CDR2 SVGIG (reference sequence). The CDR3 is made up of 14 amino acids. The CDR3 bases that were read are TGTGCCTGGAGTACTAGCGAGAGCACAGATACC. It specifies CAWSTSESTDT. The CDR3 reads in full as CAWSTSESTDTYTF.

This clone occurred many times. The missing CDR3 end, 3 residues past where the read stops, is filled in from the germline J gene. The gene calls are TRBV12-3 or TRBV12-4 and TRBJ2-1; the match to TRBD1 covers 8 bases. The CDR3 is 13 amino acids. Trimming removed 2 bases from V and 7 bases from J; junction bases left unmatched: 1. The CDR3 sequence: CASSLQGANEQFF. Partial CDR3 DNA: TGTGCCAGCAGTTTACAGGGGGCGAATGAG.

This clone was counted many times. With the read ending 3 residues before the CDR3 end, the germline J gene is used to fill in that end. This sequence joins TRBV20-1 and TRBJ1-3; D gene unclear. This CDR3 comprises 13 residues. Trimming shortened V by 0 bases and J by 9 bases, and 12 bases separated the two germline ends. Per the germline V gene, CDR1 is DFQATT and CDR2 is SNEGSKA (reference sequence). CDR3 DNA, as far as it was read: TGCAGTGCTAGAGATGGGTCAGGACTCACC. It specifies CSARDGSGLT. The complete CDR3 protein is CSARDGSGLTIYF.

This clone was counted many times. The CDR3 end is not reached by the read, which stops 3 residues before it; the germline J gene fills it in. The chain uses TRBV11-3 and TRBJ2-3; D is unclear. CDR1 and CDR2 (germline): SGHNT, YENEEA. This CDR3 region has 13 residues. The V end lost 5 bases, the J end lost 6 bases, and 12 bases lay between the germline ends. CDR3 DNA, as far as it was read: TGTGCCAGCAGCCCCTACCCTCGGGATACG. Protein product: CASSPYPRDT. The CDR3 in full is CASSPYPRDTQYF.

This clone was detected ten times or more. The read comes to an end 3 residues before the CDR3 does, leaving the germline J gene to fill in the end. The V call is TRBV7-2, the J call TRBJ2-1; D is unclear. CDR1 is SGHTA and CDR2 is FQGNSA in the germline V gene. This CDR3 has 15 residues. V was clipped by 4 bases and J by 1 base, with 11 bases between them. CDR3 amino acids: CASSWSSPSYNEQFF. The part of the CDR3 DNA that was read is TGTGCCAGCAGCTGGTCTAGTCCATCCTACAATGAG.

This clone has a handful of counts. The sequenced CDR3 bases are TGTGCCTGGAGGCCGGCCCACAGCTATGGT. This gives the protein CAWRPAHSYG. In full, the CDR3 is CAWRPAHSYGQYF. V gene TRBV30 combines with J gene TRBJ2-4; D not resolved. The read ends 3 residues early relative to the CDR3; the germline J gene fills the gap. CDR1 and CDR2 from the germline V gene are GTSNPN and SVGIG (reference sequence). This CDR3 comprises 13 residues.

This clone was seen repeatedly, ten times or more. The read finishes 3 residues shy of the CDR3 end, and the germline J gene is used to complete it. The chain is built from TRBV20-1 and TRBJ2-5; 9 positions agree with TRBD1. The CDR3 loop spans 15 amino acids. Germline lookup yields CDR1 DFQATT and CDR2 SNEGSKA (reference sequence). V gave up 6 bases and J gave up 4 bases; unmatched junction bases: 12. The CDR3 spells CSAKSGTGFRETQYF. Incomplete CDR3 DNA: TGCAGTGCCAAGTCCGGGACAGGGTTCAGAGAGACC.

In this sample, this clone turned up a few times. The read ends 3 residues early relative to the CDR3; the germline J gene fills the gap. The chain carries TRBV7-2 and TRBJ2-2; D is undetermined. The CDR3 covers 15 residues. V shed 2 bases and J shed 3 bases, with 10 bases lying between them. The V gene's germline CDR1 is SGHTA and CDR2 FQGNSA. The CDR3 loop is CASSLYGLDTGELFF. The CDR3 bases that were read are TGTGCCAGCAGCTTATATGGGCTGGACACCGGGGAG.

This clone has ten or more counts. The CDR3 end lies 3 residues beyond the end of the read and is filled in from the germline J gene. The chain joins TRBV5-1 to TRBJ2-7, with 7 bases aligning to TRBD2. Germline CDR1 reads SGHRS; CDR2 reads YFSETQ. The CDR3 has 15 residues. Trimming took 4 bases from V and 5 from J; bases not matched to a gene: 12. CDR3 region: CASSPLMGGRNEQYF. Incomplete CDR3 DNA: TGCGCCAGCAGCCCTCTTATGGGGGGGAGGAACGAG.

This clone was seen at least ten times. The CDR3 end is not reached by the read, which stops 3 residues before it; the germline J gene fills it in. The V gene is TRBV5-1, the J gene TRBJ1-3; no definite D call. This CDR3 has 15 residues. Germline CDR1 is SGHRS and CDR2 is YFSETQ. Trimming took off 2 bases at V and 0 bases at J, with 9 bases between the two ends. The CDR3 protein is CASSFEADSGNTIYF. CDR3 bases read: TGCGCCAGCAGCTTTGAGGCAGACTCTGGAAACACC.

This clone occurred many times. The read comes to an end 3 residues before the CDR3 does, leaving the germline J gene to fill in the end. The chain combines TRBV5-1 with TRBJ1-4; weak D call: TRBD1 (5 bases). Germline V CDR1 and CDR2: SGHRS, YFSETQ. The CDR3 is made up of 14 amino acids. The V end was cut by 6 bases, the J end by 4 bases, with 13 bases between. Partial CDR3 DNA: TGCGCCAGCAAACGGGGGGAAAATAATGAAAAA. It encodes CASKRGENNEK. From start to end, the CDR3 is CASKRGENNEKLFF.

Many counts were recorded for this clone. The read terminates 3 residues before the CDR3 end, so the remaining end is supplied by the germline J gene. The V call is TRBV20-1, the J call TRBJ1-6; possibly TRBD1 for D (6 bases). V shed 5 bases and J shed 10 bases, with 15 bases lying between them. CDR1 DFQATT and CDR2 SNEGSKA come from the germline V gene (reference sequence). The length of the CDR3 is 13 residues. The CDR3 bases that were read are TGCAGTGCTCACGGGACATATGTCTCACCC. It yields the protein CSAHGTYVSP. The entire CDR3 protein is CSAHGTYVSPLHF.

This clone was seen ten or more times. The covered CDR3 bases are TGTGCCAGCAGCTTAGAGGCCAGAGGGTGGGAGACC. Its translation: CASSLEARGWET. The entire CDR3 reads CASSLEARGWETQYF. The V gene is TRBV7-3, the J gene TRBJ2-5, with D tentatively TRBD2 (5 bases). Read sequence stops 3 residues before the CDR3 end, and the germline J gene provides the missing end. Germline V gene data show CDR1 as SGHTA and CDR2 as FQGTGA. Trimming shortened V by 2 bases and J by 5 bases, and 15 bases separated the two germline ends. There are 15 residues in the CDR3.

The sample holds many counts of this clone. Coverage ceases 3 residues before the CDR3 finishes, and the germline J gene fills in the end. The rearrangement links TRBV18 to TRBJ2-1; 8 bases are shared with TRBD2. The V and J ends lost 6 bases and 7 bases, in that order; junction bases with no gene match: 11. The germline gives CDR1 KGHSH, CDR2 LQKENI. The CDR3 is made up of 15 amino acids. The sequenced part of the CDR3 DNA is TGTGCCAGCTCGTTCCGCAGCGGGGGAGTAAATGAG. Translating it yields CASSFRSGGVNE. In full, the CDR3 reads CASSFRSGGVNEQFF.